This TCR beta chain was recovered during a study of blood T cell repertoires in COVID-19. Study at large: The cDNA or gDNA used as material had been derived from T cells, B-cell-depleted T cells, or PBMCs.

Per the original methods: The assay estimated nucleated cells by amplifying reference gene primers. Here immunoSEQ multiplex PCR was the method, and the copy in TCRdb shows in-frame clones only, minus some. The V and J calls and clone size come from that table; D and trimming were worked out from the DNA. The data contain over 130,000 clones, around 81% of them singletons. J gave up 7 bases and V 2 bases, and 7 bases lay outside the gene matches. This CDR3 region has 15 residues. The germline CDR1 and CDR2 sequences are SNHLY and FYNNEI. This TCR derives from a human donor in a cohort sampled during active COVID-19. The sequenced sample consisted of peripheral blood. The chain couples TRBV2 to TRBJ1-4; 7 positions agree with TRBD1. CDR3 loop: CASSERQGDVEKLFF. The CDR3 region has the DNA TGTGCCAGCAGTGAAAGACAGGGTGATGTTGAAAAACTGTTTTTT.